The 18 T cell receptor beta chains presented below share a single source sample, sequenced in a study of blood T cell repertoires in COVID-19. Sequencing was performed with immunoSEQ multiplex PCR; in TCRdb, only in-frame clones are kept and a portion is missing. Among fewer than 250,000 clones listed, roughly nine tenths were seen once. Input material: peripheral blood. All receptors come from a man aged 30-40 years with acute or convalescent COVID-19.

This clone has only one observation. This chain connects TRBV6-1 to TRBJ1-1; D not resolved. Germline V gene lookup returns CDR1 MNHNS and CDR2 SASEGT. CDR3 size: 12 residues. V lost 1 base, J lost 8 bases, and 8 bases lay in between. In DNA, the CDR3 is TGTGCCAGCAGTGAAGGGGCTCTAGAAGCTTTCTTT. This codes for CASSEGALEAFF.

The chain carries TRBV6-1 and TRBJ1-2; 7 nucleotides match TRBD1. From germline, CDR1 is MNHNS and CDR2 SASEGT. The CDR3 loop spans 13 amino acids. Unmatched junction bases numbered 3, after V lost 3 bases and J lost 5 bases. The CDR3 DNA follows: TGTGCCAGCAGTGAGCCAGGGGGTTATGGCTACACCTTC. Encoded protein: CASSEPGGYGYTF.

This clone was seen a handful of times. The chain employs TRBV30 and TRBJ1-6; no clear D gene. The germline gives CDR1 GTSNPN, CDR2 SVGIG (reference sequence). V was clipped by 1 base and J by 5 bases, with 12 bases between them. This CDR3 has 15 residues. CDR3 region: CAWSASRGNNSPLHF. CDR3 bases: TGTGCCTGGAGTGCCTCGCGGGGAAATAATTCACCCCTCCACTTT.

The gene calls are TRBV19 and TRBJ1-5; TRBD1 is a possible D gene (5 bases). The CDR3 has 14 residues. CDR1 and CDR2 from the germline V gene are LNHDA and SQIVND (reference sequence). V was clipped by 3 bases and J by 6 bases, with 12 bases between them. DNA of the CDR3: TGTGCCAGTAGTATCCAAGGGGCTGGTCAGCCCCAGCATTTT. Protein product: CASSIQGAGQPQHF.

Only one count was recorded for this clone. This chain connects TRBV27 to TRBJ2-1; tentative D call: TRBD2 (6 bases). The CDR3 is 16 residues long. Per germline, CDR1 MNHEY and CDR2 SMNVEV (reference sequence). Trimming cost V 7 bases and J 8 bases, with 24 bases left between them. CDR3 sequence reads: CASTIPWIGREDEQFF. CDR3 sequence (DNA): TGTGCCAGCACCATCCCGTGGATCGGGAGAGAGGATGAGCAGTTCTTC.

The chain joins TRBV29-1 to TRBJ1-6; tentative D call: TRBD1 (5 bases). Trimming cost V 7 bases and J 10 bases, with 20 bases left between them. This CDR3 is built from 14 residues. Germline V gives CDR1 SQVTM, CDR2 ANQGSEA. The CDR3 region is CSAMLNVQGSPLHF. Here the CDR3 DNA reads TGCAGCGCGATGCTGAACGTGCAGGGATCACCCCTCCACTTT.

This clone was picked up one time. The V and J genes are TRBV5-1 and TRBJ2-7; a weak D match, TRBD1 (5 bases). Germline values: CDR1 SGHRS, CDR2 YFSETQ. The CDR3 spans 12 residues. V was cut by 5 bases and J by 7 bases, with 13 bases left in between. Here the CDR3 reads CASSSYPGEQYF. The CDR3 nucleotides read TGCGCCAGCAGTTCCTACCCAGGGGAGCAGTACTTC.

V gene TRBV6-4 combines with J gene TRBJ1-2, with a tentative D call TRBD1 (6 bases). The germline CDR1 and CDR2 sequences are MRHNA and SNTAGT. The CDR3 runs 15 residues. The ends were cut back, 3 bases at V and 2 bases at J, with 13 bases in the middle. The CDR3 region is CASSEQTGANYGYTF. The CDR3, as DNA: TGTGCCAGCAGTGAGCAGACAGGAGCCAACTATGGCTACACCTTC.

The rearrangement joins TRBV2 to TRBJ2-1, with 7 bases that match TRBD1. The CDR3 covers 14 residues. Trimming removed 7 bases from V and 6 bases from J; junction bases left unmatched: 9. The germline gives CDR1 SNHLY, CDR2 FYNNEI. The CDR3, as DNA: TGTGCCAGCATTGTTGGGGCAGGGGGCAATGAGCAGTTCTTC. Amino acid sequence: CASIVGAGGNEQFF. The entire variable domain, with the rest obtained from reference TRBV2 and TRBJ2-1, is as follows: EPEVTQTPSHQVTQMGQEVILRCVPISNHLYFYWYRQILGQKVEFLVSFYNNEISEKSEIFDDQFSVERPDGSNFTLKIRSTKLEDSAMYFCASIVGAGGNEQFFGPGTRLTVL.

This clone was picked up one time. The chain carries TRBV18 and TRBJ2-1, with D possibly being TRBD1 (6 bases). Germline-derived CDR1 and CDR2 are KGHSH and LQKENI. The CDR3 has 13 residues. V was cut by 3 bases and J by 11 bases, with 14 bases left in between. CDR3 bases: TGTGCCAGCTCACCCGTATGGGGACACCAGCAGTTCTTC. It encodes CASSPVWGHQQFF.

In this sample, this clone turned up once. The J gene is TRBJ1-5, the V gene TRBV27; D is unclear. CDR3 length: 13 amino acids. V was cut by 2 bases and J by 1 base, with 3 bases left in between. Germline CDR1 is MNHEY and CDR2 is SMNVEV (reference sequence). Written as DNA, the CDR3 is TGTGCCAGCAGTTTAGAGAGCAATCAGCCCCAGCATTTT. The encoded protein is CASSLESNQPQHF.

This clone has just one count. This chain links TRBV7-2 with TRBJ2-5, with 14 bases aligning to TRBD2. The length of the CDR3 is 15 residues. Germline V lookup: CDR1 SGHTA, CDR2 FQGNSA. J was trimmed by 4 bases and V by 5 bases; bases with no gene match: 3. The DNA for the CDR3 is TGTGCCAGCAGCACGGGACTAGCGGGGGCAGAGACCCAGTACTTC. Encoded protein: CASSTGLAGAETQYF.

V is TRBV28 and J is TRBJ1-1; tentatively, D is TRBD1 (6 bases). The CDR3 loop spans 12 amino acids. Germline loops: CDR1 MDHEN, CDR2 SYDVKM. V was cut by 7 bases and J by 6 bases, with 12 bases left in between. The CDR3 loop is CASISQGPEAFF. The CDR3 nucleotides are TGTGCCAGCATTTCTCAGGGGCCTGAAGCTTTCTTT.

This clone was counted only a few times. The rearrangement links TRBV4-2 to TRBJ1-4; possible D gene TRBD1, 5 bases. The CDR3 sequence is 16 residues long. Trimming took off 1 base at V and 0 bases at J, with 9 bases between the two ends. The germline CDR1 and CDR2 sequences are LGHNA and YNFKEQ. This chain's CDR3 is CASSQAGGATNEKLFF. CDR3 coding DNA: TGTGCCAGCAGCCAAGCGGGGGGAGCAACTAATGAAAAACTGTTTTTT.

The CDR3 is CASSLGARGIGGRQLREKLFF. The CDR3 DNA follows: TGCGCCAGCAGCTTGGGGGCCAGGGGGATTGGCGGAAGGCAGTTACGGGAAAAACTGTTTTTT. The J gene is TRBJ1-4, the V gene TRBV5-1; TRBD1 agrees at 7 bases. CDR1 SGHRS and CDR2 YFSETQ come from the germline V gene. This CDR3 contains 21 residues. Trimming removed 0 bases from V and 8 bases from J; junction bases left unmatched: 25. Full variable domain (missing parts from reference TRBV5-1 and TRBJ1-4): KAGVTQTPRYLIKTRGQQVTLSCSPISGHRSVSWYQQTPGQGLQFLFEYFSETQRNKGNFPGRFSGRQFSNSRSEMNVSTLELGDSALYLCASSLGARGIGGRQLREKLFFGSGTQLSVL.

This clone was recorded once. This chain uses TRBV18 with TRBJ2-5, with TRBD1 matching 10 bases. CDR3 length equals 15 residues. Germline CDR1 KGHSH, CDR2 LQKENI. V gave up 3 bases and J gave up 6 bases; unmatched junction bases: 7. The CDR3 sequence: CASSPSTGGAQTQYF. The CDR3 DNA reads TGTGCCAGCTCACCCTCGACAGGGGGCGCACAGACCCAGTACTTC. The full variable domain, in which reference TRBV18 and TRBJ2-5 provide the parts outside the CDR3, is NAGVMQNPRHLVRRRGQEARLRCSPMKGHSHVYWYRQLPEEGLKFMVYLQKENIIDESGMPKERFSAEFPKEGPSILRIQQVVRGDSAAYFCASSPSTGGAQTQYFGPGTRLLVL.

This chain links TRBV3-1 (or the pseudogene TRBV3-2) with TRBJ2-7; D not resolved. The germline V gene encodes CDR1 LGHDT and CDR2 YNNKEL (reference sequence). This CDR3 has 13 residues. Trimming took off 3 bases at V and 0 bases at J, with 6 bases between the two ends. The CDR3 region is CASSQRFSYEQYF. Here the CDR3 DNA reads TGTGCCAGCAGCCAGAGGTTCTCCTACGAGCAGTACTTC.

The V call is TRBV30, the J call TRBJ2-1; D remains ambiguous. Germline V gives CDR1 GTSNPN, CDR2 SVGIG (reference sequence). The CDR3 sequence is 12 residues long. V lost 3 bases and J lost 6, with 9 bases in between. CDR3: CAWRHSLNEQFF. CDR3 in DNA: TGTGCCTGGAGACATTCCCTCAATGAGCAGTTCTTC.